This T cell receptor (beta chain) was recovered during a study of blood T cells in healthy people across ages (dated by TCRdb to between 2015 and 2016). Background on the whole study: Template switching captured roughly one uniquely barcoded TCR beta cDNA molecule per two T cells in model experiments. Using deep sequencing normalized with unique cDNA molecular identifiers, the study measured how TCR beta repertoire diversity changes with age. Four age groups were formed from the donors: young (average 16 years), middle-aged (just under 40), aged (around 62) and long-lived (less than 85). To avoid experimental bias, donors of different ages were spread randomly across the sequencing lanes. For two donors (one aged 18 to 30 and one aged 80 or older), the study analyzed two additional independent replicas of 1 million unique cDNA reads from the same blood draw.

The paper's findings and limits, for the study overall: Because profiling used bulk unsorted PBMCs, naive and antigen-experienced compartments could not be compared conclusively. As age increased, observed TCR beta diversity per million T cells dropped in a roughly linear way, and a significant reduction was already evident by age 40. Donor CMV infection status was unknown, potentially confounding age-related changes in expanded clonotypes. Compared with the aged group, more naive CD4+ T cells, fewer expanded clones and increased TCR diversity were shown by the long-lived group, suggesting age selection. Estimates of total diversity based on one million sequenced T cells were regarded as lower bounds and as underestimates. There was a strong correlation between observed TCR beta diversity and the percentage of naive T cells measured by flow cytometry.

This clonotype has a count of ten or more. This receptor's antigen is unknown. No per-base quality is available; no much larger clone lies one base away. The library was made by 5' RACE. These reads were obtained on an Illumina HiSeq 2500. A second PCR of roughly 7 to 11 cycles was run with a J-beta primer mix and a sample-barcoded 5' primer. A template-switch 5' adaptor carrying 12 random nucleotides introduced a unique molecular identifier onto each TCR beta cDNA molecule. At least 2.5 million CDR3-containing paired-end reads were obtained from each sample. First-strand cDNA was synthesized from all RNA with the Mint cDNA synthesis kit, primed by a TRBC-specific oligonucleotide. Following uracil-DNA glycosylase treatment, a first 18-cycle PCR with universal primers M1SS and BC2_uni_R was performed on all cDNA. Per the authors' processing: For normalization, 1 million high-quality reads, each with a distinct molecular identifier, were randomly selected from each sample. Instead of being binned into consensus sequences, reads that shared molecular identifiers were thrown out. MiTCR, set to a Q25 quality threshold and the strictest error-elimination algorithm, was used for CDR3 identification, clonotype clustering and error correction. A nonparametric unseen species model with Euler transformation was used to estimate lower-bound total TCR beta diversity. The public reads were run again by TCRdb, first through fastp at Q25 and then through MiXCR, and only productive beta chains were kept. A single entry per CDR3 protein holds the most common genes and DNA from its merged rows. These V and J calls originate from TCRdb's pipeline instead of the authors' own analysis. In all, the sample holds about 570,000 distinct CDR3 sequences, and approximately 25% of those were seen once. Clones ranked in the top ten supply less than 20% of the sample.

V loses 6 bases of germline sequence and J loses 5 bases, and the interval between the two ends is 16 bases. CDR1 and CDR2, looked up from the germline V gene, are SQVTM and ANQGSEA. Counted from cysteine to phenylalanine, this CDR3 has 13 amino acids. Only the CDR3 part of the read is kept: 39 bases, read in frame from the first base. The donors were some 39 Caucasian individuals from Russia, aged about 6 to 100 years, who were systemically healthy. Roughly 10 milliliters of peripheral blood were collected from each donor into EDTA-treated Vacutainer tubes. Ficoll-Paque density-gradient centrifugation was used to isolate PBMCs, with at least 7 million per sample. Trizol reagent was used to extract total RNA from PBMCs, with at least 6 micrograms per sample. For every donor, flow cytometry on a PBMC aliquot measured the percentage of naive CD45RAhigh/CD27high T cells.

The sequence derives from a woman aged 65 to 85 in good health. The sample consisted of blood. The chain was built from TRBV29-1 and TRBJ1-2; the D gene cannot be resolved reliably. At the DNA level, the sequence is TGCAGCGTGAGCTGGAAGGTTTCTTATGGCTACACCTTC. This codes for CSVSWKVSYGYTF.